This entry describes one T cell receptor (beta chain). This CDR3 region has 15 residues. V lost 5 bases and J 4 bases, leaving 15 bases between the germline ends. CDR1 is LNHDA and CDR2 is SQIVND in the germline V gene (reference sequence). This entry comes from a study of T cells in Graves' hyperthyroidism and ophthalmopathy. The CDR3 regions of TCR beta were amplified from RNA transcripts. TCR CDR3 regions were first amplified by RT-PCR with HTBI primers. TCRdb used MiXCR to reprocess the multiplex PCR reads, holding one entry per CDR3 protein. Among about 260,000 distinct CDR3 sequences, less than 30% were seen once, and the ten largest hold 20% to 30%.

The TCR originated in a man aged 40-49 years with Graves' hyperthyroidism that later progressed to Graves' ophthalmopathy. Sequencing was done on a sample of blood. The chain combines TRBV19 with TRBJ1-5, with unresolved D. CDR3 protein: CASSFMDGSNQPQHF. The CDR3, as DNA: TGTGCCAGTAGTTTCATGGACGGTTCTAATCAGCCCCAGCATTTT. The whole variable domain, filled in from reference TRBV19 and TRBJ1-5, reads DGGITQSPKYLFRKEGQNVTLSCEQNLNHDAMYWYRQDPGQGLRLIYYSQIVNDFQKGDIAEGYSVSREKKESFPLTVTSAQKNPTAFYLCASSFMDGSNQPQHFGDGTRLSIL.